A single sample gave rise to the 10 T cell receptor beta chains below, sequenced in a study of T cells after yellow fever vaccination. TCRdb re-called the 5' RACE reads through MiXCR, storing one row per CDR3 protein. The data show 400,000 to 650,000 distinct CDR3 sequences, 20% to 25% seen once. The material was PBMCs, obtained roughly 20 days after the first yellow fever vaccination. Receptor source: a man between 18 and 29 years old who received the YFV17D yellow fever vaccine.

This clonotype was detected a few times. The V gene is TRBV11-2, the J gene TRBJ2-2; 11 bases are a match to TRBD2. The CDR3 covers 17 residues. The germline V gene has CDR1 SGHAT and CDR2 FQNNGV. With 5 bases clipped from V and 7 bases from J, the junction kept 12 bases outside the gene matches. DNA for the CDR3: TGTGCCAGCAGCAACGGGCTAGCGGGGGGACCCCTCGGGGAGCTGTTTTTT. It encodes CASSNGLAGGPLGELFF.

This clonotype was seen a handful of times. This rearrangement joins TRBV5-8 to TRBJ1-6; D is undetermined. Germline CDR1 SGHTS, CDR2 YDEGEE. Trimming stripped 0 bases from V and 5 bases from J, with 9 bases between. This CDR3 comprises 15 residues. The CDR3 region is CASSLERKHNSPLHF. CDR3 DNA: TGTGCCAGCAGCTTGGAGAGGAAACATAATTCACCCCTCCACTTT.

This clonotype has more than one count but fewer than ten. The chain is built from TRBV11-2 and TRBJ2-1; TRBD2 might be the D (5 bases). The CDR3 has 14 amino acids. Between the trimmed V and J ends, which lost 0 bases and 5 bases, there was a span of 8 bases. Germline V gives CDR1 SGHAT, CDR2 FQNNGV. The CDR3 DNA follows: TGTGCCAGCAGCTTAGATACGGGGAACAATGAGCAGTTCTTC. It translates to CASSLDTGNNEQFF.

This chain uses TRBV7-2 with TRBJ2-5; the D gene is possibly TRBD2 (7 bases). The V end was cut by 3 bases, the J end by 4 bases, with 15 bases between. The length of the CDR3 is 15 residues. Germline V gene sequence: CDR1 SGHTA, CDR2 FQGNSA. The CDR3 DNA is TGTGCCAGCAGCTTGGGGGGGCGCTTAGGAGAGACCCAGTACTTC. This translates into CASSLGGRLGETQYF.

Only a few counts were recorded for this clonotype. V is TRBV10-2 and J is TRBJ2-7; 9 bases fit TRBD2. The V gene's germline CDR1 is WSHSY and CDR2 SAAADI. J was trimmed by 4 bases and V by 3 bases; bases with no gene match: 4. The length of the CDR3 is 14 residues. CDR3 sequence reads: CASSDQAGGYEQYF. The CDR3 coding sequence is TGCGCCAGCAGTGATCAAGCGGGGGGTTACGAGCAGTACTTC.

The V gene is TRBV6-1, the J gene TRBJ2-7; 8 bases align to TRBD1. The CDR3 is 15 residues long. V was pared by 8 bases and J by 0 bases, with 9 bases of the junction left unmatched. Looked up from germline, CDR1 is MNHNS and CDR2 is SASEGT. The CDR3 reads CASRVGQALSYEQYF. As DNA, the CDR3 is TGTGCCAGCCGGGTGGGACAGGCACTCTCCTACGAGCAGTACTTC.

This clonotype showed up just a few times. The V call is TRBV27, the J call TRBJ1-1, with 9 bases aligning to TRBD1. The CDR3 runs to 14 residues. The ends lost 6 bases at V and 0 bases at J; junction bases unmatched: 2. In germline, CDR1 is MNHEY, CDR2 SMNVEV (reference sequence). The CDR3 loop is CASRRQGVNTEAFF. CDR3 coding DNA: TGTGCCAGCAGAAGACAGGGGGTGAACACTGAAGCTTTCTTT.

This clonotype occurred many times. This chain joins TRBV7-9 and TRBJ2-3, with unresolved D. The germline V gene has CDR1 SEHNR and CDR2 FQNEAQ (reference sequence). V was trimmed by 1 base and J by 5 bases, leaving 7 bases between them. The CDR3 is 13 residues long. CDR3 loop: CASSLVDVDTQYF. CDR3 nucleotide sequence: TGTGCCAGCAGCTTAGTAGATGTAGATACGCAGTATTTT.

This clonotype was seen more than once but under ten times. The genes are TRBV5-1 and TRBJ2-2; TRBD1 might be the D (6 bases). Trimming left V 0 bases short and J 1 base short, with 10 bases between. CDR3 size: 16 residues. The germline CDR1 and CDR2 sequences are SGHRS and YFSETQ. CDR3 in DNA: TGCGCCAGCAGCTTGGGGACAGCCCTGAACACCGGGGAGCTGTTTTTT. This encodes CASSLGTALNTGELFF. The full variable domain, with the rest looked up from reference TRBV5-1 and TRBJ2-2, is KAGVTQTPRYLIKTRGQQVTLSCSPISGHRSVSWYQQTPGQGLQFLFEYFSETQRNKGNFPGRFSGRQFSNSRSEMNVSTLELGDSALYLCASSLGTALNTGELFFGEGSRLTVL.

The chain carries TRBV12-3 or TRBV12-4 and TRBJ1-4; 7 bases map to TRBD1. After removal of 6 bases from V and 5 bases from J, the junction contained 6 bases not matched to a gene. The CDR3 contains 14 residues. CDR3 in amino acids: CASSRQGLNEKLFF. CDR3 bases: TGTGCCAGCAGCCGACAGGGACTCAATGAAAAACTGTTTTTT.